These 8 T cell receptor beta chains came from one sample sequenced in a study of T-cell reconstitution after alpha-beta-depleted transplantation in children. Unique molecular identifiers were incorporated when the TCRbeta library was constructed. One entry per CDR3 protein, called by TCRdb with MiXCR from the PCR reads. The sample consists of about 110,000 distinct CDR3 sequences, 5% to 8% of them appearing once. Sample: PBMCs, mostly from graft donor cells, taken 360 days after TCRalphabeta/CD19-depleted stem cell transplant. The receptors were gathered from a male patient between 2 and 15 years old who had a stem cell transplant for acute lymphoblastic leukemia, so the T cells may come from the graft donor.

In its sample, this clonotype was seen many times. V and J are TRBV10-3 and TRBJ1-1, with TRBD1 as a possible D gene (5 bases). Trimming took off 10 bases at V and 0 bases at J, with 12 bases between the two ends. The CDR3 spans 13 residues. The germline V gene has CDR1 ENHRY and CDR2 SYGVKD. CDR3: CATLDRLNTEAFF. CDR3 bases: TGTGCCACCTTAGACAGACTGAACACTGAAGCTTTCTTT.

There are many counts of this clonotype. A junction boundary mismatches the germline segment, possibly from a read error. J is TRBJ1-2 and V is TRBV24-1, with D possibly being TRBD1 (5 bases). This CDR3 contains 11 residues. Per the germline V gene, CDR1 is KGHDR and CDR2 is SFDVKD. CDR3 sequence (DNA): TGCGCCACTTCCGACAGCTATGGCTACACCTTC. It yields the protein CATSDSYGYTF.

The sample holds a few counts of this clonotype. The chain carries TRBV28 and TRBJ2-5; D gene unclear. Trimming pared 5 bases from V and 5 bases from J, leaving 15 bases between. Germline values: CDR1 MDHEN, CDR2 SYDVKM. This CDR3 spans 14 amino acids. CDR3 protein: CASSADVTRETQYF. The CDR3 bases are TGTGCCAGCAGTGCGGACGTTACTCGGGAGACCCAGTACTTC.

This clonotype was picked up many times. This chain joins TRBV14 and TRBJ2-7; D is uncertain. The CDR3 length is 13 residues. With 1 base removed from V and 6 bases from J, the gap between germline ends came to 10 bases. Per the germline V gene, CDR1 is SGHDN and CDR2 is FVKESK. This CDR3 is CASSQGFPGEQYF. DNA for the CDR3: TGTGCCAGCAGCCAAGGTTTTCCGGGCGAGCAGTACTTC.

A few counts support this clonotype. The V and J genes are TRBV6-2 or TRBV6-3 and TRBJ2-3, with 7 bases aligning to TRBD1. Germline CDR1 is MNHEY and CDR2 is SVGEGT. V shed 2 bases, J shed 4 bases, and the junction held 9 bases outside the gene matches. CDR3 size: 16 residues. The CDR3 DNA follows: TGTGCCAGCAGTTACCCCACGACAGGGATCGCAGATACGCAGTATTTT. It codes for CASSYPTTGIADTQYF.

This clonotype was seen ten or more times. This chain uses TRBV29-1 with TRBJ2-7; D is undetermined. Trimming stripped 1 base from V and 3 bases from J, with 10 bases between. From germline, CDR1 is SQVTM and CDR2 ANQGSEA. The CDR3 runs 13 residues. CDR3 sequence (DNA): TGCAGCGTTGAAGTGGCCGGCAGCTACGAGCAGTACTTC. Translated: CSVEVAGSYEQYF.

Many counts were recorded for this clonotype. The CDR3 bases are TGTGCCACCAGTGACCTAAGACAGGGGGCCTCTCCAATGAGCTACACCTTC. Its protein is CATSDLRQGASPMSYTF. V and J are TRBV24-1 and TRBJ1-2, with 10 bases that match TRBD1. The germline V gene has CDR1 KGHDR and CDR2 SFDVKD. The CDR3 consists of 17 residues. Trimming cost V 4 bases and J 9 bases; bases outside gene matches: 16.

This clonotype was seen at least ten times. The chain employs TRBV28 and TRBJ2-3, with TRBD1 matching 7 bases. The length of the CDR3 is 14 residues. Germline assignment: CDR1 MDHEN and CDR2 SYDVKM. The V gene end was trimmed by 5 bases and the J gene end by 3 bases; junction bases not matched to a gene: 5. Here the CDR3 reads CASSVLGQTDTQYF. The DNA for the CDR3 is TGTGCCAGCAGTGTCTTGGGACAGACAGATACGCAGTATTTT.